These 20 T cell receptor beta chains share one sample of origin, sequenced in a study of vaccination and CD4 T cells after COVID-19. The antigens of these receptors remain unknown. Treatment described: roughly ten-day PBMC culture with coronavirus spike peptide pools or control peptides (ViraFEST assay). The assay that was used to sequence DNA from cultured CD4+ T cells was the Oncomine TCR Beta short-read assay. Using its own MiXCR run on the PCR reads, TCRdb lists one record per CDR3 protein. The repertoire has tens of thousands of distinct CDR3 sequences, roughly 60% of them found once; the top ten carry 7% to 10%. The sample comprised CD4+ T cells from blood, cultured in vitro. Receptor source: a human donor who had recovered from COVID-19.

The J gene is TRBJ2-7, the V gene TRBV20-1; 10 bases match TRBD2. CDR3 length: 14 residues. V shed 5 bases, J shed 0 bases, and the junction held 4 bases outside the gene matches. Germline assignment: CDR1 DFQATT and CDR2 SNEGSKA (reference sequence). The CDR3 DNA is TGCAGTGCTCGGACTAGCGGCCGCTCCTACGAGCAGTACTTC. This codes for CSARTSGRSYEQYF.

This chain joins TRBV12-3 or TRBV12-4 and TRBJ1-6; D is undetermined. The CDR3 is 15 residues long. V gave up 7 bases and J gave up 10 bases, with 20 bases separating them. CDR3 in amino acids: CASTRLEGFASPLHF. In nucleotides, the CDR3 is TGTGCCAGCACCAGATTGGAGGGTTTTGCCTCACCCCTCCACTTT.

The rearrangement joins TRBV19 to TRBJ1-2, with TRBD1 as a possible D gene (6 bases). CDR1 is LNHDA and CDR2 is SQIVND in the germline V gene (reference sequence). This CDR3 region has 16 residues. The V end lost 7 bases, the J end lost 4 bases, and 22 bases lay between the germline ends. CDR3 DNA: TGTGCCAGTACCCCCGAGGGACTCGAGGGGGTCTATGGCTACACCTTC. It encodes CASTPEGLEGVYGYTF.

CDR3 region: CASSLGPSGPQETQYF. The CDR3 DNA follows: TGTGCCAGCAGCTTAGGTCCTAGCGGGCCCCAAGAGACCCAGTACTTC. The rearrangement links TRBV7-8 to TRBJ2-5, with TRBD2 matching 8 bases. Per the germline V gene, CDR1 is SGHVS and CDR2 is FQNEAQ. After removal of 1 base from V and 1 base from J, the junction contained 5 bases not matched to a gene. The CDR3 covers 16 residues.

This clonotype came up a few times. V usage is TRBV27 and J usage is TRBJ1-2; tentatively, D is TRBD1 (6 bases). Trimming removed 8 bases at V and 4 bases at J, with 17 bases between. The CDR3 loop spans 14 amino acids. The germline gives CDR1 MNHEY, CDR2 SMNVEV (reference sequence). The CDR3 spells CASRGQTPFYGYTF. The CDR3 DNA is TGTGCCAGCCGCGGACAGACTCCATTCTATGGCTACACCTTC.

V usage is TRBV25-1 and J usage is TRBJ1-1; D gene ambiguous. Trimming left V 0 bases short and J 5 bases short, with 7 bases between. The CDR3 runs to 13 residues. Germline loops: CDR1 MGHDK, CDR2 SYGVNS. CDR3 nucleotide sequence: TGTGCCAGCAGTGAATATTGGGGAACTGAAGCTTTCTTT. This gives the protein CASSEYWGTEAFF.

V gene TRBV7-9 combines with J gene TRBJ1-3; perhaps TRBD1 as D (6 bases). The CDR3 runs 15 residues. V was cut by 7 bases and J by 3 bases, with 16 bases left in between. The V gene's germline CDR1 is SEHNR and CDR2 FQNEAQ (reference sequence). CDR3 DNA: TGTGCCAGCACCCCTTTGGGGGGCGGTGGAAACACCATATATTTT. It yields the protein CASTPLGGGGNTIYF.

This rearrangement joins TRBV12-3 or TRBV12-4 to TRBJ1-1; the match to TRBD1 covers 9 bases. The CDR3 totals 15 residues. The trim removed 4 bases at V and 1 base at J, leaving 4 bases unmatched. For the CDR3, the DNA is TGTGCCAGCAGTTCGGGGACAGGGCGGAACACTGAAGCTTTCTTT. Its protein is CASSSGTGRNTEAFF.

This clonotype was seen only once. This chain uses TRBV6-2 or TRBV6-3 with TRBJ2-4, with 8 positions matching TRBD2. CDR1 is MNHEY, CDR2 SVGEGT, per germline. CDR3 length: 15 amino acids. Losses at the gene ends were 8 bases for V and 0 bases for J; bases not matched to a gene: 6. This CDR3 is CASRTGGVAKNIQYF. In DNA form, the CDR3 reads TGTGCCAGCCGGACGGGAGGGGTAGCCAAAAACATTCAGTACTTC.

The rearrangement links TRBV7-2 to TRBJ1-5; TRBD1 is a possible D gene (5 bases). V lost 6 bases, J lost 6 bases, and 18 bases lay in between. The CDR3 length is 15 residues. Germline V gene lookup returns CDR1 SGHTA and CDR2 FQGNSA. Here the CDR3 reads CASRLGTGGSQPQHF. The CDR3 DNA sequence: TGTGCCAGCAGGTTGGGGACCGGGGGGAGTCAGCCCCAGCATTTT.

The chain combines TRBV7-2 with TRBJ2-4; possible D gene TRBD2, 6 bases. Germline CDR1 is SGHTA and CDR2 is FQGNSA. The CDR3 totals 13 residues. The V gene lost 5 bases and the J gene lost 13 bases, with 18 bases spanning the gap. For the CDR3, the DNA is TGTGCCAGCAGCGCGGACTACCGAGGGGAGCAGTACTTC. Translated, it gives CASSADYRGEQYF.

The chain has TRBV9 and TRBJ2-1; 10 bases line up with TRBD1. Looked up from germline, CDR1 is SGDLS and CDR2 is YYNGEE. The CDR3 is made up of 15 amino acids. V shed 5 bases and J 7 bases; nucleotides not matched to a gene: 9. For the CDR3, the DNA is TGTGCCAGCAGGCCCGGACAGGGGGTGTTAAATGAGCAGTTCTTC. Translated, it gives CASRPGQGVLNEQFF. Full variable domain (rest looked up from reference TRBV9 and TRBJ2-1): DSGVTQTPKHLITATGQRVTLRCSPRSGDLSVYWYQQSLDQGLQFLIQYYNGEERAKGNILERFSAQQFPDLHSELNLSSLELGDSALYFCASRPGQGVLNEQFFGPGTRLTVL.

The chain has TRBV25-1 and TRBJ2-2; 9 nucleotides line up with TRBD2. The trim removed 6 bases at V and 6 bases at J, leaving 2 bases unmatched. CDR3 length equals 13 residues. Germline V lookup: CDR1 MGHDK, CDR2 SYGVNS. The CDR3 reads CASRREGSGELFF. CDR3 bases: TGTGCCAGCAGGCGGGAGGGATCCGGGGAGCTGTTTTTT.

The chain is built from TRBV27 and TRBJ2-2; 10 bases match TRBD1. J lost 7 bases, V lost 1 base, and 12 bases had no gene match. This CDR3 has 18 residues. Germline CDR1 and CDR2: MNHEY and SMNVEV (reference sequence). This chain's CDR3 is CASSLWAPGQGTGGELFF. DNA of the CDR3: TGTGCCAGCAGTTTATGGGCCCCGGGACAGGGGACGGGCGGGGAGCTGTTTTTT.

Notes on this clonotype: No DNA is shown, since the ends of the CDR3 on it are uncertain; the CDR3 is the one TCRdb lists. This CDR3 is CASSSVGPGQETQYF. This chain links TRBV5-1 with TRBJ2-5; the table names TRBD1, a call not compared with the DNA. The V gene's germline CDR1 is SGHRS and CDR2 YFSETQ. Ends included, the CDR3 has 15 residues.

The V and J genes are TRBV7-2 and TRBJ2-5, with D tentatively TRBD1 (5 bases). V was trimmed by 5 bases and J by 1 base, leaving 14 bases between them. This CDR3 contains 15 residues. Germline-derived CDR1 and CDR2 are SGHTA and FQGNSA. DNA of the CDR3: TGTGCCAGCAGCCCGCCGGACAACCTCCAAGAGACCCAGTACTTC. Protein product: CASSPPDNLQETQYF.

This clonotype was seen more than once but under ten times. The chain carries TRBV20-1 and TRBJ1-1, with 8 bases that match TRBD1. V trimming: 1 base; J trimming: 8 bases; junction bases outside the gene matches: 12. This CDR3 comprises 15 residues. Looked up from germline, CDR1 is DFQATT and CDR2 is SNEGSKA (reference sequence). CDR3 nucleotides: TGCAGTGCTAGAGGGACAGGGCCACCTTTTGGAGAAGCTTTCTTT. This codes for CSARGTGPPFGEAFF.

The gene calls are TRBV20-1 and TRBJ2-5; D call uncertain. Germline V lookup: CDR1 DFQATT, CDR2 SNEGSKA (reference sequence). The CDR3 consists of 14 residues. Trimming stripped 0 bases from V and 5 bases from J, with 13 bases between. For the CDR3, the DNA is TGCAGTGCTAGAGATCCCAGACTTAGGGAGACCCAGTACTTC. Protein: CSARDPRLRETQYF.

This clonotype was picked up one time. This chain joins TRBV7-8 and TRBJ2-1; D is possibly TRBD2 (6 bases). CDR3 length: 13 amino acids. V shed 9 bases and J shed 8 bases, with 17 bases lying between them. Germline V gives CDR1 SGHVS, CDR2 FQNEAQ. The CDR3 DNA reads as TGTGCCAGTCGGAGGGCCAGAACCGATGAGCAGTTCTTC. It encodes CASRRARTDEQFF.

The V gene is TRBV30, the J gene TRBJ2-3; 9 bases are shared with TRBD1. Trimming removed 5 bases from V and 8 bases from J; junction bases left unmatched: 11. Germline CDR1 is GTSNPN and CDR2 is SVGIG (reference sequence). The CDR3 loop spans 14 amino acids. CDR3 protein: CAWGTGWPARTQYF. CDR3 nucleotides: TGTGCCTGGGGGACAGGGTGGCCGGCGCGTACGCAGTATTTT. The whole variable domain, filled in from reference TRBV30 and TRBJ2-3, reads SQTIHQWPATLVQPVGSPLSLECTVEGTSNPNLYWYRQAAGRGLQLLFYSVGIGQISSEVPQNLSASRPQDRQFILSSKKLLLSDSGFYLCAWGTGWPARTQYFGPGTRLTVL.